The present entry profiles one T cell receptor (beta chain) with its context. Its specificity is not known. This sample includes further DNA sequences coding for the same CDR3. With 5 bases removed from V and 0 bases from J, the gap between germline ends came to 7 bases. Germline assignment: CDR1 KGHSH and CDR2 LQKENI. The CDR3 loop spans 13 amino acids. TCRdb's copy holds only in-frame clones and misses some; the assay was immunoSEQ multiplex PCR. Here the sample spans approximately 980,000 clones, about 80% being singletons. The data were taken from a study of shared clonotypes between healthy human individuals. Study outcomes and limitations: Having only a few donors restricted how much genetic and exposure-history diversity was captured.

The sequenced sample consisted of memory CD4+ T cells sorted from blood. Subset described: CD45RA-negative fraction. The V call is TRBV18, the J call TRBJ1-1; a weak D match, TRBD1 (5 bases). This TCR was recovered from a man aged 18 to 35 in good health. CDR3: CASSKDMNTEAFF. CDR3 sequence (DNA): TGTGCCAGCTCAAAGGACATGAACACTGAAGCTTTCTTT.